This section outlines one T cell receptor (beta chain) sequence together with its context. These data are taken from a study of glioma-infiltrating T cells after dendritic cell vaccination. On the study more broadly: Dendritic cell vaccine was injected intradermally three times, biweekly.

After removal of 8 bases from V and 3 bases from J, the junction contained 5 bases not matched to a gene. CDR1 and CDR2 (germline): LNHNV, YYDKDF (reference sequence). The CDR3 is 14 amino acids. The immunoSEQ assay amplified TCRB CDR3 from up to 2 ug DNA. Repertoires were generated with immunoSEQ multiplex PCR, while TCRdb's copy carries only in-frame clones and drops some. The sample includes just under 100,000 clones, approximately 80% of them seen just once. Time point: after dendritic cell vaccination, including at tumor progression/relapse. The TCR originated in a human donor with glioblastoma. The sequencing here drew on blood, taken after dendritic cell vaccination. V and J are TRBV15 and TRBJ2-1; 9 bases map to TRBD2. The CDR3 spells CATGGGAFYNEQFF. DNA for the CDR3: TGTGCCACCGGCGGGGGGGCATTCTACAATGAGCAGTTCTTC. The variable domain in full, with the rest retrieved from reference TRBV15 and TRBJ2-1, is DAMVIQNPRYQVTQFGKPVTLSCSQTLNHNVMYWYQQKSSQAPKLLFHYYDKDFNNEADTPDNFQSRRPNTSFCFLDIRSPGLGDTAMYLCATGGGAFYNEQFFGPGTRLTVL.